This TCR beta chain was identified in a study of chemoradiotherapy in HPV16-positive cancers. Overall study context: A couple of HPV16-positive patients' cells yielded candidate HPV-specific clones and common motifs. Findings and limits, study-wide: For HPV16-positive patients, expanding HPV-responsive T cells associated with longer recurrence-free survival. Candidate HPV-specific clones and E7-related TCR motifs grew in tumor during treatment.

Repeated repertoire sampling spanned the course of chemoradiotherapy. Germline V gene lookup returns CDR1 SGHRS and CDR2 YFSETQ. This CDR3 is 19 amino acids long. J gave up 0 bases and V 1 base, and 9 bases lay outside the gene matches. Only one count was recorded for this clone. Its antigen is as yet unknown. Method: immunoSEQ multiplex PCR; TCRdb's copy keeps in-frame clones and lacks some. Among 7,900 or so clones listed, approximately 90% were seen once. This chain links TRBV5-1 with TRBJ2-1; 11 bases match TRBD2. This receptor was obtained from a human donor with HPV-associated anogenital cancer. Material: blood, obtained from a patient who underwent chemoradiotherapy. The CDR3: CASSLHSGGVSSSYNEQFF. The CDR3 DNA sequence: TGCGCCAGCAGCTTGCATAGCGGGGGGGTCTCTAGCTCCTACAATGAGCAGTTCTTC.